This T cell receptor beta chain originates from a study of vaccination and CD4 T cells after COVID-19. CDR1 and CDR2 (germline): SGHNT, YYREEE (reference sequence). Between the trimmed V and J ends, which lost 3 bases and 1 base, there was a span of 17 bases. The CDR3 covers 17 residues. Details on this clonotype: Its antigen is not identified.

The treatment denotes: roughly ten-day PBMC culture with coronavirus spike peptide pools or control peptides (ViraFEST assay). Sequenced with the Oncomine TCR Beta short-read assay was DNA taken from cultured CD4+ T cells. TCRdb re-called the PCR reads with MiXCR, one entry per CDR3 protein. The table lists about 24,000 distinct CDR3 sequences, about 56% of them singletons, with 7.8% in the top ten. The chain couples TRBV5-4 to TRBJ2-4; maybe TRBD1 (6 bases). Specimen: CD4+ T cells from blood, cultured in vitro. The TCR comes from a human donor who had recovered from COVID-19. CDR3 protein: CASSSYPQGKAKNIQYF. Written as DNA, the CDR3 is TGTGCCAGCAGCTCCTATCCCCAGGGGAAGGCCAAAAACATTCAGTACTTC.